This T cell receptor beta chain appears in the sequencing data of a study of blood T cell repertoires in COVID-19 (dated by TCRdb to the early 2020s). Study-wide context: Collaborator samples came from the United States, Italy and Spain and covered acute and convalescent phases of COVID-19. The prospective study material was composed of cDNA or gDNA derived from T cells, B-cell-depleted T cells, or PBMCs. Deeply sampled blood TCRbeta repertoires from subjects exposed to, actively infected with, or recovered from COVID-19 were included in the dataset. A freely available public database, intended as a resource for researchers studying the immune response to SARS-CoV-2, is where the repertoires were released. Samples were obtained from the ongoing ImmuneRACE study (first 160 participants) and from 1,254 subjects provided by 6 global collaborators. A de-identified subject ID, COVID-19 status, age in years and sex were almost always included in the sample metadata. Where available, HLA class I and class II types were taken from metadata supplied by the sample provider and were not determined by assay-based typing. What the research found in general, with its limitations: Clinical and demographic metadata were provided uncurated, with the amount varying by source and participant.

Spanning cysteine to phenylalanine, the CDR3 consists of 15 amino acids. Here the CDR3 DNA is all that survives: 45 bases in frame from base 1. Based on the germline V gene (reference sequence), the CDR1 and CDR2 sequences are SEHNR and FQNEAQ. Deletion took 6 bases off V and 8 bases off J, with a span of 17 bases between the germline ends. The collaborating institutions used their own protocols to collect whole blood in K2EDTA tubes. For TCRbeta analysis, collaborators shipped samples in one of three forms: frozen whole blood, isolated PBMCs, or DNA extracted from either of those sample types. In regard to this clone: Its specific antigen is unknown. The sample holds no much larger clone one base away, and base qualities are not on file.

TCRbeta CDR3 regions were amplified from genomic DNA using the immunoSEQ Assay, a bias-controlled multiplex PCR. Under the source paper's analysis protocol: The number of nucleated cells in each sample was estimated from the amplification of reference gene primers within the assay. To quantify the absolute abundance of each unique TCRbeta CDR3 rearrangement, sequence reads were collapsed and filtered. Productive Simpson clonality was computed per sample as the square root of Simpson's diversity index over productive rearrangements. Held by TCRdb, this immuneACCESS table contains in-frame sequences only and omits some clones. Under half of the omission traces to an unresolved V gene where checked; the cause of the rest is unknown. V and J calls and clone size are copied from that table; D and trimming were computed from the DNA. This sample holds approximately 3,300 clones; roughly 93% were observed only once. In total, the top ten clones hold around 1.6% of the sample.

The chain employs TRBV7-9 and TRBJ1-6, with the D segment identity uncertain. The source of this sequence is a human donor in a cohort sampled during active COVID-19. Material for sequencing was peripheral blood. Here is the DNA: TGTGCCAGCAGAAGACCCCGCAGTCAGGATTCACCCCTCCACTTT. Its translation reads: CASRRPRSQDSPLHF.